The 16 T cell receptor beta chains presented below share a single source sample, sequenced in a study of control samples from healthy donors and cancer patients. Using immunoSEQ multiplex PCR, the repertoire was profiled, and TCRdb retains in-frame clones only, with some absent. The repertoire consists of 120,000 or so clones, with 80% to 95% occurring once and the leading ten covering approximately 0.58%. The sample taken for sequencing was PBMCs. These receptors were collected from a man older than 75 with head and neck cancer.

The genes are TRBV7-7 and TRBJ2-3; 12 bases align to TRBD2. Germline V CDR1 and CDR2: SSHAT, FNYEAQ (reference sequence). J lost 5 bases, V lost 0 bases, and 0 bases had no gene match. The CDR3 has 15 amino acids. In DNA form, the CDR3 reads TGTGCCAGCAGCTTAGCGACTAGCGGGGGAGATACGCAGTATTTT. Amino acid sequence: CASSLATSGGDTQYF.

The CDR3 region is CASSEIQRGPTGELFF. DNA of the CDR3: TGTGCCAGCAGTGAAATCCAGCGGGGGCCCACCGGGGAGCTGTTTTTT. The genes are TRBV2 and TRBJ2-2; the match to TRBD2 covers 8 bases. J lost 4 bases, V lost 2 bases, and 6 bases had no gene match. Germline values: CDR1 SNHLY, CDR2 FYNNEI. The CDR3 runs 16 residues. Full variable domain (missing parts from reference TRBV2 and TRBJ2-2): EPEVTQTPSHQVTQMGQEVILRCVPISNHLYFYWYRQILGQKVEFLVSFYNNEISEKSEIFDDQFSVERPDGSNFTLKIRSTKLEDSAMYFCASSEIQRGPTGELFFGEGSRLTVL.

This clone has a single count. The chain has TRBV29-1 and TRBJ2-5, with TRBD1 as a possible D gene (7 bases). CDR1 SQVTM and CDR2 ANQGSEA come from the germline V gene. Trimming removed 8 bases from V and 5 bases from J, with 18 bases in between. The CDR3 is 13 amino acids. DNA for the CDR3: TGCAGCACCAACAGGGGTGGAGGGGAGACCCAGTACTTC. Its translation is CSTNRGGGETQYF.

The V call is TRBV6-2 or TRBV6-3, the J call TRBJ2-7; unclear D gene. Germline V gives CDR1 MNHEY, CDR2 SVGEGT. The CDR3 extends over 12 amino acids. Trimming left V 0 bases short and J 5 bases short, with 5 bases between. The CDR3 reads CASSYSYHEQYF. The CDR3 DNA reads TGTGCCAGCAGTTACTCGTACCACGAGCAGTACTTC.

The chain is built from TRBV2 and TRBJ2-3; 8 nucleotides align to TRBD2. The CDR3 is made up of 14 amino acids. Trimming cost V 7 bases and J 3 bases; bases outside gene matches: 6. CDR1 is SNHLY, CDR2 FYNNEI, per germline. CDR3 residues: CASKVVAGTDTQYF. The CDR3 DNA is TGTGCCAGCAAAGTCGTAGCGGGAACAGATACGCAGTATTTT.

The chain employs TRBV5-8 and TRBJ2-7; 8 nucleotides agree with TRBD2. This CDR3 spans 16 amino acids. From germline, CDR1 is SGHTS and CDR2 YDEGEE. With V trimmed by 0 bases and J by 0 bases, 5 bases remained unmatched. The CDR3 region is CASSLARGGSSYEQYF. CDR3 DNA sequence: TGTGCCAGCAGCTTGGCCCGGGGGGGGAGCTCCTACGAGCAGTACTTC.

The rearrangement links TRBV7-2 to TRBJ2-2, with a possible D match to TRBD1 (6 bases). The CDR3 is 13 residues long. Germline-derived CDR1 and CDR2 are SGHTA and FQGNSA. V was clipped by 2 bases and J by 7 bases, with 8 bases between them. CDR3: CASSLKTGGELFF. The CDR3 DNA reads as TGTGCCAGCAGCTTAAAGACAGGCGGGGAGCTGTTTTTT.

The chain employs TRBV7-2 and TRBJ2-7; TRBD2 aligns across 8 bases. Near its end, the DNA agrees better with TRBJ2-5, so the J call may be wrong. The CDR3 sequence is 15 residues long. Germline V gives CDR1 SGHTA, CDR2 FQGNSA. CDR3 sequence reads: CASSLATSGKETQYF. CDR3 coding DNA: TGTGCCAGCAGCCTGGCCACTAGCGGCAAAGAGACCCAGTACTTC.

The genes are TRBV6-6 and TRBJ2-1, with a weak D call TRBD2 (5 bases). V shed 6 bases and J shed 9 bases, with 12 bases lying between them. This CDR3 is built from 12 residues. CDR1 and CDR2 (germline): MNHNY, SVGAGI (reference sequence). The CDR3 sequence: CASRLGRGEQFF. The CDR3 region has the DNA TGTGCCAGCAGACTCGGCCGGGGTGAGCAGTTCTTC.

The V and J genes are TRBV6-5 and TRBJ1-1; TRBD1 might be the D (6 bases). Germline V gene lookup returns CDR1 MNHEY and CDR2 SVGAGI. The CDR3 has 14 residues. The V gene lost 6 bases and the J gene lost 3 bases, with 14 bases spanning the gap. CDR3 in amino acids: CASRSGTTYTEAFF. The DNA of the CDR3 is TGTGCCAGCAGATCAGGGACAACCTACACTGAAGCTTTCTTT.

This clone was found a few times. The chain joins TRBV29-1 to TRBJ2-4, with D perhaps given as TRBD1 or TRBD2 (5 bases each). In germline, CDR1 is SQVTM, CDR2 ANQGSEA. V shed 6 bases and J shed 3 bases, with 12 bases lying between them. The CDR3 has 13 amino acids. CDR3 bases: TGCAGCGTGGGGGAACGAGACAAAAACATTCAGTACTTC. Its protein product is CSVGERDKNIQYF.

This chain links TRBV7-8 with TRBJ1-2, with no clear D. This CDR3 spans 12 amino acids. Trimming left V 0 bases short and J 6 bases short, with 5 bases between. CDR1 and CDR2 (germline): SGHVS, FQNEAQ. CDR3 DNA: TGTGCCAGCAGCTTAGCAATGGATGGCTACACCTTC. Translation: CASSLAMDGYTF.

CDR3 sequence reads: CASNRGGGTTNEKLFF. The CDR3 nucleotides read TGTGCCAGCAACCGTGGGGGAGGTACAACTAATGAAAAACTGTTTTTT. The chain joins TRBV5-4 to TRBJ1-4; TRBD1 is a possible D gene (5 bases). Germline loops: CDR1 SGHNT, CDR2 YYREEE (reference sequence). Trimming shortened V by 6 bases and J by 0 bases, and 15 bases separated the two germline ends. There are 16 residues in the CDR3. The full variable domain, in which reference TRBV5-4 and TRBJ1-4 provide the parts outside the CDR3, is ETGVTQSPTHLIKTRGQQVTLRCSSQSGHNTVSWYQQALGQGPQFIFQYYREEENGRGNFPPRFSGLQFPNYSSELNVNALELDDSALYLCASNRGGGTTNEKLFFGSGTQLSVL.

The chain is built from TRBV18 and TRBJ2-1; a possible D gene is TRBD2 (5 bases). The CDR3 runs to 16 residues. The germline CDR1 and CDR2 sequences are KGHSH and LQKENI. Trimming cost V 3 bases and J 6 bases, with 18 bases left between them. The CDR3 sequence: CASSPFGPRGGNEQFF. CDR3 nucleotide sequence: TGTGCCAGCTCACCCTTCGGGCCAAGAGGAGGCAATGAGCAGTTCTTC. Full variable domain (outside the CDR3, taken from reference TRBV18 and TRBJ2-1): NAGVMQNPRHLVRRRGQEARLRCSPMKGHSHVYWYRQLPEEGLKFMVYLQKENIIDESGMPKERFSAEFPKEGPSILRIQQVVRGDSAAYFCASSPFGPRGGNEQFFGPGTRLTVL.

The V and J genes are TRBV25-1 and TRBJ1-4; D remains unclear. The V end was cut by 1 base, the J end by 7 bases, with 13 bases between. The germline CDR1 and CDR2 sequences are MGHDK and SYGVNS. The CDR3 covers 15 residues. CDR3 loop: CASSESAYLGEKLFF. The CDR3 bases are TGTGCCAGCAGTGAATCGGCGTATTTAGGTGAAAAACTGTTTTTT.

As for this clone: Its ends do not fully match the called genes, so a read error is possible. This sequence joins TRBV9 and TRBJ1-6; 12 bases map to TRBD1. CDR1 is SGDLS and CDR2 is YYNGEE in the germline V gene. The CDR3 consists of 15 residues. The chain's CDR3 is CVSSVEGTGGSPLHF. In DNA form, the CDR3 reads TGTGTCAGCAGCGTAGAGGGGACAGGGGGCTCACCCCTCCACTTT.